This T cell receptor (beta chain) was sequenced during a study of graft-versus-host responses after intestinal transplantation. About the research overall: Multivisceral, liver-intestinal, or isolated intestinal grafts were transplanted into recipients.

The study, taken as a whole, reports: Graft-donor T cell macrochimerism in patients accompanied high graft-versus-host to host-versus-graft clonal ratios in allografts.

The V and J ends lost 1 base and 0 bases respectively, with 8 bases between them. Germline V gene lookup returns CDR1 KGHSH and CDR2 LQKENI. This CDR3 spans 15 amino acids. This clone was counted a few times. Its matching antigen is unknown. Measured with immunoSEQ multiplex PCR; TCRdb has only the in-frame clones, and not every one. The sample contains around 110,000 clones, 87% of which appear only once. The chain combines TRBV18 with TRBJ2-3, with a tentative D call TRBD2 (6 bases). Sequenced material: unstimulated CD4+ T cells sorted from spleen or lymph node cells, taken before transplant. The clonotype originates from a human donor who was the organ donor for an intestinal transplant. In nucleotides, the CDR3 is TGTGCCAGCTCACCACGCGGGACTAGCACAGATACGCAGTATTTT. This codes for CASSPRGTSTDTQYF.